This T cell receptor beta chain was observed in a study of blood T cell repertoires in COVID-19. In the study overall: Acute and convalescent COVID-19 samples came from the United States, Italy and Spain. The analysed material was cDNA or gDNA that came from T cells, B-cell-depleted T cells, or PBMCs.

Germline CDR1 SEHNR, CDR2 FQNEAQ (reference sequence). V was trimmed by 3 bases and J by 6 bases, leaving 18 bases between them. The CDR3 has 16 residues. Original methodology: Reference gene primers were amplified, and this amplification served to estimate nucleated cell counts. The repertoire was sequenced with immunoSEQ multiplex PCR; TCRdb's copy has only in-frame clones and lacks some. V and J calls and clone size come straight from that table; D and trimming were deduced from the DNA. The sample holds 35,000 to 55,000 clones, about 91% seen once. V is TRBV7-9 and J is TRBJ1-3; D call uncertain. The sequence was collected from a human donor in a cohort sampled during active COVID-19. The sample consisted of peripheral blood. The CDR3 protein is CASSFLEALSENTIYF. The CDR3 DNA sequence: TGTGCCAGCAGCTTCTTAGAGGCACTTTCCGAAAACACCATATATTTT.